These T cell receptor beta chains were read from a single sample in a study of OX40 agonist ivuxolimab in advanced cancers. The assay was immunoSEQ multiplex PCR, and TCRdb's table has in-frame clones only and misses some. Found here are 68,000 or so clones, 65% to 90% of them singletons; the top ten hold approximately 1.5%. The material sequenced was CD4+ or CD8+ T cells sorted from blood, taken in a trial of the OX40 agonist ivuxolimab. All receptors come from an adult with an advanced solid tumor such as melanoma, head and neck, liver or kidney cancer. CDR3s include the opening cysteine and the closing phenylalanine or tryptophan. A D gene is named only where the DNA matches it firmly. For some rows the clone size is stated as once, few or many, or as a class when expanded; others skip it.

TRBV7-2	many	TRBD2	TRBJ2-7	TGTGCCAGCAGCTTTTACGGGGGGGGCGAGGACGAGCAGTACTTC	CASSFYGGGEDEQYF
TRBV5-1	few	-	TRBJ2-3	TGCGCCAGCCGGGAGCTGGGGGCAGATACGCAGTATTTT	CASRELGADTQYF
TRBV25-1	once	TRBD1	TRBJ1-4	TGTGCCAGCGGAGGGACAGGGGACGAAAAACTGTTTTTT	CASGGTGDEKLFF
TRBV25-1	-	-	TRBJ2-1	TGTGCCAGCAGTGAGGGACCCGGGTACAATGAGCAGTTCTTC	CASSEGPGYNEQFF
TRBV19	-	TRBD1	TRBJ2-2	TGTGCCAGTAGCGGGACAGGGGGATCCACCGGGGAGCTGTTTTTT	CASSGTGGSTGELFF
TRBV6-5	-	-	TRBJ2-5	TGTGCCAGCAGTTACTCGGATTCCCCCCCCGGAGAGACCCAGTACTTC	CASSYSDSPPGETQYF
TRBV6-1	-	-	TRBJ2-4	TGTGCCAGCAGTGAGACCAGGGGTCGGGCAGCCAAAAACATTCAGTACTTC	CASSETRGRAAKNIQYF
TRBV19	-	-	TRBJ2-5	TGTGCCAGTAGTCAGAACAGAAAAGAGACCCAGTACTTC	CASSQNRKETQYF
TRBV6-6	-	TRBD2	TRBJ2-2	TGTGCCAGCAACTTAGGACTAGCGGGGGGGCGTGAGCTGTTTTTT	CASNLGLAGGRELFF
TRBV5-4	-	TRBD2	TRBJ2-1	TGTGCCAGCAGCTTCGGGGGGGCCTACAATGAGCAGTTCTTC	CASSFGGAYNEQFF
TRBV10-3	-	-	TRBJ1-3	TGTGCCATCAGTGAGACAGTTCTCCCGCGCTCTGGAAACACCATATATTTT	CAISETVLPRSGNTIYF
TRBV5-8	once	-	TRBJ1-2	TGTGCCAGCAGCCATGGCCGGGGGACTAACTATGGCTACACCTTC	CASSHGRGTNYGYTF
TRBV25-1	-	TRBD2	TRBJ2-1	TGTGCCAGCAGTGACAGGACTAGCGGGGCGCTCAATGAGCAGTTCTTC	CASSDRTSGALNEQFF
TRBV25-1	-	-	TRBJ2-2	TGTGCCAGCAGTGGTACCGGGACGGGGACCGGGGAGCTGTTTTTT	CASSGTGTGTGELFF
TRBV7-2	-	-	TRBJ2-2	TGTGCCAGCAGCTTAAAGGGATCTGGCGGGGAGCTGTTTTTT	CASSLKGSGGELFF
TRBV4-2	-	-	TRBJ2-7	TGTGCCAGCAGCCAAGAGGTACAGCGCTACGAGCAGTACTTC	CASSQEVQRYEQYF
TRBV7-2	-	-	TRBJ2-7	TGTGCCAGCAGCTTAGCGGCTCAGGGTCCCTACGAGCAGTACTTC	CASSLAAQGPYEQYF
TRBV7-2	-	-	TRBJ2-1	TGTGCCAGCAGCTTAGCGCGGATCTCCTACAATGAGCAGTTCTTC	CASSLARISYNEQFF
TRBV2	-	-	TRBJ2-3	TGTGCCAGCAGGGGAGACATAGACACAGATACGCAGTATTTT	CASRGDIDTDTQYF
TRBV27	-	-	TRBJ1-6	TGTGCCAGCAGGTCACTAAATAATTCACCCCTCCACTTT	CASRSLNNSPLHF
TRBV27	-	TRBD2	TRBJ2-5	TGTGCCAGCAGTGGACTAGCGGGTACCCAAGAGACCCAGTACTTC	CASSGLAGTQETQYF
TRBV5-8	-	-	TRBJ1-3	TGTGCCAGCAGCTTGGGTACGACCTCTGGAAACACCATATATTTT	CASSLGTTSGNTIYF
TRBV14	few	-	TRBJ2-6	TGTGCCAGCAGCCAATTCCTTGGTGGGGCCAACGTCCTGACTTTC	CASSQFLGGANVLTF
TRBV9	-	-	TRBJ2-3	TGTGCCAGCAGCGTAGGCGGCAACCGGGGAGATACGCAGTATTTT	CASSVGGNRGDTQYF
TRBV18	-	-	TRBJ2-5	TGTGCCAGCTCACCACGGAACATAGTCCAAGAGACCCAGTACTTC	CASSPRNIVQETQYF
TRBV2	once	TRBD2	TRBJ2-7	TGTGCCAGCACCCCGGGACTAGCGGCCTCCTACGAGCAGTACTTC	CASTPGLAASYEQYF
TRBV5-1	-	TRBD1	TRBJ2-7	TGCGCCAGCAGCCTCGGAGTCAGACAGGGGGAGTACGAGCAGTACTTC	CASSLGVRQGEYEQYF
TRBV30	-	-	TRBJ2-5	TGTGCCTGGAGTGTACTAAGGACCCAAGAGACCCAGTACTTC	CAWSVLRTQETQYF
TRBV15	few	TRBD1	TRBJ1-4	TGTGCCACCAGCAGGGGGGACAGTGCAACTAATGAAAAACTGTTTTTT	CATSRGDSATNEKLFF
TRBV7-2	-	-	TRBJ2-3	TGTGCCAGCAGCTTAGAGTATACGCAGTATTTT	CASSLEYTQYF
TRBV29-1	-	-	TRBJ2-4	TGCAGCGCCGGGGACAACATTCAGTACTTC	CSAGDNIQYF
TRBV2	-	-	TRBJ2-7	TGTGCCAGCGGGCGGGGACGGTTCGAGCAGTACTTC	CASGRGRFEQYF
TRBV11-3	-	-	TRBJ2-3	TGTGCCAGCAGCCGCGCTAGCGAAGATACGCAGTATTTT	CASSRASEDTQYF
TRBV19	-	-	TRBJ2-7	TGTGCCAGTAGTATCCAGGACCCTCCTTACGAGCAGTACTTC	CASSIQDPPYEQYF
TRBV6-1	-	-	TRBJ2-7	TGTGCCAGCGTGACACTTGAGGCCTACGAGCAGTACTTC	CASVTLEAYEQYF
TRBV5-1	once	-	TRBJ2-6	TGCGCCAGCAGCAGGGGACTGGTAAGCTCTGGGGCCAACGTCCTGACTTTC	CASSRGLVSSGANVLTF
TRBV5-6	-	TRBD1	TRBJ1-1	TGTGCCAGCAGCTTGGACGGGTGGGACAGGGAAGTTTCTGAAGCTTTCTTT	CASSLDGWDREVSEAFF
TRBV7-9	once	-	TRBJ1-1	TGTGCCAGCAGGCTTTCAGGGGTCGTGAACACTGAAGCTTTCTTT	CASRLSGVVNTEAFF
TRBV5-4	-	-	TRBJ1-5	TGTGCCAGCAGCGGGGACCCTTATAGCAATCAGCCCCAGCATTTT	CASSGDPYSNQPQHF
TRBV5-4	-	TRBD1	TRBJ1-4	TGTGCCAGCAGAGCAGGGGGACCTAATGAAAAACTGTTTTTT	CASRAGGPNEKLFF
TRBV4-2	-	-	TRBJ2-3	TGTGCCAGCAGCCAAGTATTCAGGGGCCGCATCGTAGGTACGCAGTATTTT	CASSQVFRGRIVGTQYF
TRBV7-2	once	-	TRBJ1-2	TGTGCCAGCAGCCCATCGCTGGACAGTCTTAACTATGGCTACACCTTC	CASSPSLDSLNYGYTF
TRBV7-8	-	-	TRBJ1-2	TGTGCCAGCAGCTTAACCCCCGAATACTATGGCTACACCTTC	CASSLTPEYYGYTF
TRBV18	-	TRBD1	TRBJ1-2	TGTGCCAGCTCACCTTTTGGGACAGGGGCGGGCTATGGCTACACCTTC	CASSPFGTGAGYGYTF
TRBV7-2	-	-	TRBJ2-5	TGTGCCAGCAGCTTAGCGCGGGAGACCCAGTACTTC	CASSLARETQYF
TRBV5-4	few	-	TRBJ1-1	TGTGCCAGCAGCTTGGCCGGGGGAGGGGGAAACACTGAAGCTTTCTTT	CASSLAGGGGNTEAFF
TRBV19	few	TRBD2	TRBJ2-3	TGTGCCAGTAGTATAGAGGCGGCTAGCGGGGTGACAGATACGCAGTATTTT	CASSIEAASGVTDTQYF
TRBV6-6	once	-	TRBJ2-1	TGTGCCAGCAGTAACCCCGGGACAAACTACAATGAGCAGTTCTTC	CASSNPGTNYNEQFF
TRBV6-6	few	-	TRBJ2-7	TGTGCCATCAAACTGGGGCAGGGCTCCTACGAGCAGTACTTC	CAIKLGQGSYEQYF
TRBV20-1	-	-	TRBJ2-5	TGCAGTGCCGGGCGAGAGACCCAGTACTTC	CSAGRETQYF
TRBV6-5	-	-	TRBJ2-5	TGTGCCAGCAGTTACCCGGGGGACAGACAGACCCAGTACTTC	CASSYPGDRQTQYF
TRBV9	-	TRBD2	TRBJ2-3	TGTGCCAGCAGCGTAGCTACTAGAGCGGGGTCCACAGATACGCAGTATTTT	CASSVATRAGSTDTQYF
TRBV6-6	-	-	TRBJ1-1	TGTGCCAGCAGTTACTCGACCAGGGTCACTGAAGCTTTCTTT	CASSYSTRVTEAFF
TRBV12-5	-	-	TRBJ1-4	TGTGCTAGTGTTGGAATAGGGGTCCTCAATGAAAAACTGTTTTTT	CASVGIGVLNEKLFF
TRBV14	-	TRBD2	TRBJ2-5	TGTGCCAGCAGCCAACGGGGGGGCCTGGAGACCCAGTACTTC	CASSQRGGLETQYF
TRBV18	-	-	TRBJ2-7	TGTGCCAGCTCACCACCGACGACCCCGTCCGAGCAGTACTTC	CASSPPTTPSEQYF
TRBV10-3	-	-	TRBJ1-1	TGTGCCATCAGCCCAGACAGCGTCAACACTGAAGCTTTCTTT	CAISPDSVNTEAFF
TRBV5-1	-	TRBD2	TRBJ2-5	TGCGCCAGCAGCTTGGATCCCAGCGGGGGGCCTGTTGGGGAGACCCAGTACTTC	CASSLDPSGGPVGETQYF
TRBV2	-	TRBD1	TRBJ1-3	TGTGCCAGCAGTCGTAGACAGGGAGCGTCTGGAAACACCATATATTTT	CASSRRQGASGNTIYF
TRBV6-5	-	TRBD1	TRBJ2-2	TGTGCCAGCAGGGGGACAGGGTTGGGCGGGGAGCTGTTTTTT	CASRGTGLGGELFF